The 29 T cell receptor beta chains below all came from one sample that was sequenced in a study of T cell repertoires in cytomegalovirus infection. From the reads, TCRdb called clonotypes with MiXCR, one entry per CDR3 protein. The sample consists of fewer than 550,000 distinct CDR3 sequences, roughly 31% of them appearing once. The specimen sequenced was PBMCs. These receptors all stem from a human donor in good health (CMV status not recorded). Some clones in this sample may be carry-over from other donors' samples.

This clonotype occurred a few times. V and J are TRBV6-5 and TRBJ2-5; D not resolved. Germline CDR1 is MNHEY and CDR2 is SVGAGI. V lost 6 bases and J 1 base, leaving 12 bases between the germline ends. This CDR3 spans 14 amino acids. CDR3 nucleotides: TGTGCCAGCAGCCCCTGGAGCCCCCAAGAGACCCAGTACTTC. Amino acids: CASSPWSPQETQYF.

This clonotype turned up a few times. The chain carries TRBV4-1 and TRBJ1-4, with TRBD1 as a possible D gene (5 bases). Germline CDR1 MGHRA, CDR2 YSYEKL. The CDR3 runs to 17 residues. Trimming removed 0 bases from V and 5 bases from J, with 16 bases in between. CDR3 protein: CASSQDRERSDNEKLFF. CDR3 coding DNA: TGCGCCAGCAGCCAAGACAGGGAGAGGTCCGACAATGAAAAACTGTTTTTT.

There are a few counts of this clonotype. This chain connects TRBV19 to TRBJ2-2; weak D call: TRBD2 (6 bases). V lost 7 bases and J 0 bases, leaving 12 bases between the germline ends. The germline V gene encodes CDR1 LNHDA and CDR2 SQIVND (reference sequence). The CDR3 spans 15 residues. CDR3 loop: CASNLGLANTGELFF. The CDR3 coding sequence is TGTGCCAGTAATCTGGGACTCGCGAACACCGGGGAGCTGTTTTTT.

The V gene is TRBV7-9, the J gene TRBJ2-4; 10 bases line up with TRBD1. The CDR3 is made up of 15 amino acids. Germline-derived CDR1 and CDR2 are SEHNR and FQNEAQ (reference sequence). The ends lost 5 bases at V and 4 bases at J; junction bases unmatched: 5. Written as DNA, the CDR3 is TGTGCCAGCAGCCCCCCGGGACAGGGGAAAAACATTCAGTACTTC. It codes for CASSPPGQGKNIQYF.

This clonotype was counted many times. The chain is built from TRBV28 and TRBJ2-6; tentatively, D is TRBD2 (5 bases). V shed 9 bases and J shed 3 bases, with 30 bases lying between them. The CDR3 has 20 residues. Germline-derived CDR1 and CDR2 are MDHEN and SYDVKM. CDR3 region: CARSGLILTQLGNGANVLTF. The DNA of the CDR3 is TGTGCCAGAAGCGGCCTTATTTTGACTCAGTTGGGAAATGGGGCCAACGTCCTGACTTTC.

This chain connects TRBV7-2 to TRBJ2-7; D perhaps matches TRBD1 (6 bases). The CDR3 consists of 18 residues. The germline V gene has CDR1 SGHTA and CDR2 FQGNSA. V dropped 5 bases and J dropped 4 bases, with 27 bases sitting between them. The DNA for the CDR3 is TGTGCCAGCAGCACCTCTCTACGCAAGGGGGACGGAAAATACGAGCAGTACTTC. This codes for CASSTSLRKGDGKYEQYF.

V and J are TRBV14 and TRBJ1-4, with 7 bases lining up with TRBD1. V was clipped by 3 bases and J by 0 bases; unmatched bases: 4. Germline loops: CDR1 SGHDN, CDR2 FVKESK. The CDR3 has 16 residues. The chain's CDR3 is CASSHHDRATNEKLFF. As DNA, the CDR3 is TGTGCCAGCAGCCACCACGACAGGGCAACTAATGAAAAACTGTTTTTT.

Regarding this clonotype: This could be a read error, since a much larger clone is one nucleotide away. The chain recombines TRBV7-9 with TRBJ2-5; D may be TRBD2 (6 bases). The CDR3 contains 11 residues. The germline V gene encodes CDR1 SEHNR and CDR2 FQNEAQ (reference sequence). Here the CDR3 DNA reads TGTGCCAGCAGCTGGGGGGAGACCAAGTACTTC. Protein: CASSWGETKYF.

The chain uses TRBV15 and TRBJ1-5; D unclear. The CDR3 length is 12 residues. The germline V gene encodes CDR1 LNHNV and CDR2 YYDKDF (reference sequence). Deletions cut 3 bases from V and 4 bases from J, with 4 bases between. The CDR3: CATSRLNQPQHF. CDR3 sequence (DNA): TGTGCCACCAGCAGGCTGAATCAGCCCCAGCATTTT.

On this clonotype itself: A much more abundant neighbour one base away suggests this may be a read error. The chain joins TRBV7-2 to TRBJ1-1, with 7 bases that match TRBD1. This CDR3 has 17 residues. From germline, CDR1 is SGHTA and CDR2 FQGNSA. The CDR3 coding sequence is TGTGCCAGCAGCTTCCCAGCGACAGGGCCCTCGAACACTGAAGCTCTCTTT. It codes for CASSFPATGPSNTEALF.

This clonotype was counted many times. This rearrangement joins TRBV7-2 to TRBJ2-2; TRBD2 is a possible D gene (6 bases). This CDR3 contains 14 residues. Between the trimmed V and J ends, which lost 2 bases and 4 bases, there was a span of 8 bases. Germline V CDR1 and CDR2: SGHTA, FQGNSA. CDR3 nucleotides: TGTGCCAGCAGCTTATTGGGGGGCACCGGGGAGCTGTTTTTT. Its translation is CASSLLGGTGELFF.

This rearrangement joins TRBV7-2 to TRBJ2-3, with 8 positions matching TRBD2. Unmatched junction bases numbered 1, after V lost 3 bases and J lost 2 bases. The CDR3 is 14 residues long. Per the germline V gene, CDR1 is SGHTA and CDR2 is FQGNSA. The CDR3 DNA is TGTGCCAGCAGCTTTGGACTAGCCACAGATACGCAGTATTTT. Protein sequence: CASSFGLATDTQYF.

The rearrangement joins TRBV7-9 to TRBJ2-7, with TRBD1 identical over 12 bases. CDR3 length: 17 amino acids. Germline loops: CDR1 SEHNR, CDR2 FQNEAQ (reference sequence). V shed 5 bases and J 1 base; nucleotides not matched to a gene: 9. CDR3 sequence: CASSPGWDRGRSYEQYF. Written as DNA, the CDR3 is TGTGCCAGCAGCCCAGGGTGGGACAGGGGGCGATCCTACGAGCAGTACTTC.

This clonotype occurred a few times. The gene calls are TRBV6-5 and TRBJ2-5; no definite D call. V was trimmed by 1 base and J by 4 bases, leaving 7 bases between them. Germline V gene lookup returns CDR1 MNHEY and CDR2 SVGAGI. The CDR3 length is 13 residues. The CDR3 is CASSYWAGETQYF. The CDR3 DNA is TGTGCCAGCAGTTACTGGGCAGGAGAGACCCAGTACTTC.

Turning to this clonotype: This may be a read error, as it is one base from a much larger clone. The chain uses TRBV6-5 and TRBJ1-1, with a possible D match to TRBD1 (5 bases). Germline CDR1 and CDR2: MNHEY and SVGAGI. The CDR3 is made up of 16 amino acids. CDR3 amino acids: CARSGRGVGPHTEAFF. CDR3 DNA: TGTGCCCGCAGTGGGCGGGGGGTGGGGCCGCACACTGAAGCTTTCTTT.

At least ten counts were recorded for this clonotype. The chain recombines TRBV5-6 with TRBJ1-2; D is unclear. V lost 1 base and J lost 8, with 12 bases in between. CDR3 length: 13 residues. CDR1 is SGHDT, CDR2 YYEEEE, per germline. The DNA for the CDR3 is TGTGCCAGCAGCTTGCTTATCAACGGGGGCTACACCTTC. Translating it yields CASSLLINGGYTF.

V usage is TRBV4-2 and J usage is TRBJ1-2; 7 bases match TRBD1. Germline CDR1 is LGHNA and CDR2 is YNFKEQ. V shed 4 bases and J 2 bases; nucleotides not matched to a gene: 4. The CDR3 contains 14 residues. The DNA for the CDR3 is TGTGCCAGCAGCCCCATACAGGGGAACTATGGCTACACCTTC. Residues: CASSPIQGNYGYTF.

This clonotype was observed a handful of times. The chain combines TRBV6-6 with TRBJ1-6; D is unclear. The CDR3 contains 17 residues. Germline V gives CDR1 MNHNY, CDR2 SVGAGI (reference sequence). Trimming left V 4 bases short and J 0 bases short, with 13 bases between. The DNA for the CDR3 is TGTGCCAGCAGTTCCGAGGGCTCCAGCTCCTATAATTCACCCCTCCACTTT. Its protein is CASSSEGSSSYNSPLHF.

This chain uses TRBV6-2 or TRBV6-3 with TRBJ1-5; no clear D. V lost 4 bases and J lost 5, with 12 bases in between. This CDR3 region has 14 residues. Germline-derived CDR1 and CDR2 are MNHEY and SVGEGT. The CDR3 reads CASSSNGADQPQHF. CDR3 coding DNA: TGTGCCAGCAGTTCCAACGGAGCCGATCAGCCCCAGCATTTT.

In this sample, this clonotype turned up many times. The chain joins TRBV12-3 or TRBV12-4 to TRBJ1-2; TRBD1 aligns across 8 bases. With V trimmed by 5 bases and J by 3 bases, 8 bases remained unmatched. This CDR3 spans 15 amino acids. The CDR3 sequence: CASSPQGAVYYGYTF. CDR3 DNA sequence: TGTGCCAGCAGTCCTCAGGGGGCTGTTTACTATGGCTACACCTTC.

This chain joins TRBV20-1 and TRBJ2-7; D is ambiguous. The CDR3 consists of 14 residues. CDR1 and CDR2 from the germline V gene are DFQATT and SNEGSKA (reference sequence). V lost 1 base and J lost 2, with 12 bases in between. The CDR3 sequence: CSARGREGPYEQYF. The CDR3 region has the DNA TGCAGTGCTAGAGGGAGAGAAGGGCCCTACGAGCAGTACTTC.

This clonotype was counted many times. The chain employs TRBV6-2 or TRBV6-3 and TRBJ1-1; D might be TRBD1 (5 bases). This CDR3 has 15 amino acids. Germline V gene sequence: CDR1 MNHEY, CDR2 SVGEGT. The V gene lost 2 bases and the J gene lost 1 base, with 11 bases spanning the gap. The CDR3: CASSYHGTGNTEAFF. CDR3 sequence (DNA): TGTGCCAGCAGTTACCACGGTACAGGGAACACTGAAGCTTTCTTT.

The genes are TRBV28 and TRBJ1-2; the D gene is possibly TRBD1 (5 bases). This CDR3 region has 14 residues. Germline loops: CDR1 MDHEN, CDR2 SYDVKM. V shed 7 bases and J shed 3 bases, with 15 bases lying between them. The CDR3 here is CASTPGGVDYGYTF. CDR3 DNA sequence: TGTGCCAGCACCCCGGGGGGGGTGGACTATGGCTACACCTTC.

The V and J genes are TRBV4-1 and TRBJ1-4; D is ambiguous. The ends were cut back, 4 bases at V and 0 bases at J, with 12 bases in the middle. In germline, CDR1 is MGHRA, CDR2 YSYEKL. The CDR3 has 16 residues. CDR3: CASSPNLRATNEKLFF. The CDR3 nucleotides read TGCGCCAGCAGCCCGAACTTGAGGGCAACTAATGAAAAACTGTTTTTT.

V usage is TRBV7-9 and J usage is TRBJ1-6, with TRBD1 matching over 7 bases. Germline CDR1 SEHNR, CDR2 FQNEAQ (reference sequence). V was pared by 5 bases and J by 6 bases, with 10 bases of the junction left unmatched. The CDR3 consists of 16 residues. CDR3 nucleotides: TGTGCCAGCAGCCCGCGGACAGGACCGATTAATTCACCCCTCCACTTT. It translates to CASSPRTGPINSPLHF.

The sample holds a few counts of this clonotype. The chain links TRBV4-2 to TRBJ2-6; D call uncertain. The V gene lost 1 base and the J gene lost 1 base, with 5 bases spanning the gap. The CDR3 is made up of 15 amino acids. CDR1 LGHNA and CDR2 YNFKEQ come from the germline V gene. CDR3 sequence (DNA): TGTGCCAGCAGCCAAGGGTCTTCTGGGGCCAACGTCCTGACTTTC. Protein sequence: CASSQGSSGANVLTF.

CDR3 amino acids: CASSLAVGTHNEQFF. CDR3 sequence (DNA): TGTGCCAGCAGCTTAGCTGTCGGGACCCACAATGAGCAGTTCTTC. This chain uses TRBV11-3 with TRBJ2-1; D may correspond to TRBD1 or TRBD2 (5 bases each). Trimming removed 1 base at V and 5 bases at J, with 12 bases between. The germline V gene encodes CDR1 SGHNT and CDR2 YENEEA. This CDR3 comprises 15 residues.

V usage is TRBV6-1 and J usage is TRBJ1-1; no definite D call. Germline assignment: CDR1 MNHNS and CDR2 SASEGT. The CDR3 loop spans 11 amino acids. Trimming stripped 3 bases from V and 9 bases from J, with 8 bases between. In DNA form, the CDR3 reads TGTGCCAGCAGTGATTTCCCAAAAGCTTTCTTT. This sequence encodes CASSDFPKAFF.

Many counts were recorded for this clonotype. This chain uses TRBV7-2 with TRBJ1-1; weak D call: TRBD1 (6 bases). CDR1 and CDR2 (germline): SGHTA, FQGNSA. V was trimmed by 6 bases and J by 1 base, leaving 12 bases between them. The CDR3 loop spans 14 amino acids. DNA of the CDR3: TGTGCCAGCAGTCCTCAGGGGCCGAACACTGAAGCTTTCTTT. Amino acids: CASSPQGPNTEAFF. Together with reference TRBV7-2 and TRBJ1-1, the CDR3 gives the full variable domain: GAGVSQSPSNKVTEKGKDVELRCDPISGHTALYWYRQSLGQGLEFLIYFQGNSAPDKSGLPSDRFSAERTGGSVSTLTIQRTQQEDSAVYLCASSPQGPNTEAFFGQGTRLTVV.